This TCR beta chain was sequenced during a study of blood T cell repertoires in COVID-19 (dated by TCRdb to the early 2020s). Some background on the complete study: Collaborator samples came from the United States, Italy and Spain and covered acute and convalescent phases of COVID-19. The material from the prospective study consisted of cDNA or gDNA derived from T cells, B-cell-depleted T cells, or PBMCs. Subjects who had been exposed to COVID-19, were actively infected with it, or had recovered from it provided the deeply sampled blood TCRbeta repertoires that made up the dataset. The repertoires were made available in a free public database intended to serve as a resource for research on the immune response to SARS-CoV-2. The samples were drawn from two sources: the first 160 participants of the ongoing ImmuneRACE study, and over 950 subjects contributed by 6 global collaborators. A de-identified subject ID, COVID-19 status, age in years and sex were almost always included in the sample metadata. Where available, HLA class I and class II types were taken from metadata supplied by the sample provider and were not determined by assay-based typing.

Details on this clone: It lacks a known antigen. One base away there is no much larger clone; base qualities are not given.

Here is what the overall study found, with its caveats: Clinical and demographic metadata were provided uncurated, with the amount varying by source and participant.

Counted from cysteine to phenylalanine, this CDR3 has 14 amino acids. The kept DNA is CDR3 alone, 42 bases in frame from the first base. Looking up the germline V gene yields CDR1 SGHTA and CDR2 FQGNSA. V ends up 3 bases short and J 3 bases short, with an unmatched junction base count of 4. TCRbeta CDR3 regions were amplified from genomic DNA by means of the immunoSEQ Assay, a bias-controlled multiplex PCR. From the authors' description of their analysis: The number of nucleated cells in each sample was estimated from the amplification of reference gene primers within the assay. Sequence reads were collapsed and filtered to measure the absolute abundance of every unique TCRbeta CDR3 rearrangement. For each sample, productive Simpson clonality was calculated as the square root of Simpson's diversity index across productive rearrangements. TCRdb obtained this table from immuneACCESS and retained in-frame rearrangements with V and J assigned. These tables miss some clones; where compared with another copy, unresolved V genes account for less than half of the shortfall, and the remainder is unexplained. From that table come the V and J calls and clone size; the DNA was used to work out D and trimming. The sample yields more than 250,000 clones; around 86% were counted once. Jointly, the top ten make up 1% of the sample.

The collaborating institutions used their own protocols to collect whole blood in K2EDTA tubes. Collaborator samples were shipped for TCRbeta analysis as frozen whole blood, isolated PBMCs, or DNA extracted from either sample type. The sequenced sample was peripheral blood. Recombination joined TRBV7-2 with TRBJ1-2, with TRBD1 matching 7 junction bases. The TCR was taken from a man aged 50-60 years with active or convalescent COVID-19. The CDR3 is CASSFHRGDYGYTF. The base sequence is TGTGCCAGCAGCTTCCACAGGGGAGACTATGGCTACACCTTC.